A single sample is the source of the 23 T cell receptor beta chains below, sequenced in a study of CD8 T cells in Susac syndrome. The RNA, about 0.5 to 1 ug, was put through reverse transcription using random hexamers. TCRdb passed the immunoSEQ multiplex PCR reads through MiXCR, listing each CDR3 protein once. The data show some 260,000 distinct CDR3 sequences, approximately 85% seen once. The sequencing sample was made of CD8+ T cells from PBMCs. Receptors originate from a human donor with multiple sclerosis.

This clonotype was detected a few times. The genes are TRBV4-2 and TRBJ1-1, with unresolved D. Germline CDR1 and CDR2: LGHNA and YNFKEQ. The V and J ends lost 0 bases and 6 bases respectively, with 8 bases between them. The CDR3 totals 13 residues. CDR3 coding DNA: TGTGCCAGCAGCCAAGATCCTTCCCCTGAAGCTTTCTTT. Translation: CASSQDPSPEAFF.

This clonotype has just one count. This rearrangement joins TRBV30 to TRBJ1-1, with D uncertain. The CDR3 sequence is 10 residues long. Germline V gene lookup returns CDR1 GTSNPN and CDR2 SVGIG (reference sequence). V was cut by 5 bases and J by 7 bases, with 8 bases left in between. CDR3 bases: TGTGCCTGGGGGCCGATTGAAGCTTTCTTT. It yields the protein CAWGPIEAFF.

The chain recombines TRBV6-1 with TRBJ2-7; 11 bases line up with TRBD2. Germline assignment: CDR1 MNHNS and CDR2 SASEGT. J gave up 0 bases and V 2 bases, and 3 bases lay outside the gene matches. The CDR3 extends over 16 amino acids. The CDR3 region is CASSETSGSSSYEQYF. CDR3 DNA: TGTGCCAGCAGTGAAACTAGCGGGAGCTCCTCCTACGAGCAGTACTTC.

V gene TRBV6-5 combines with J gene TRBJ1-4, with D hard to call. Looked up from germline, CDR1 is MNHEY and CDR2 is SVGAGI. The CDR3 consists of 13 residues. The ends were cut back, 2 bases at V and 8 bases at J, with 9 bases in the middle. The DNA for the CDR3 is TGTGCCAGCAGTTACGCTCCCAGGGAAAAACTGTTTTTT. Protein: CASSYAPREKLFF.

In DNA form, the CDR3 reads TGTGCCAGCACCTTGCGGCTAGCGGGAGTAAATGAGCAGTTCTTC. Translated, it gives CASTLRLAGVNEQFF. The genes are TRBV7-6 and TRBJ2-1, with TRBD2 matching 10 bases. The V gene's germline CDR1 is SGHVS and CDR2 FNYEAQ. With 7 bases clipped from V and 7 bases from J, the junction kept 10 bases outside the gene matches. The CDR3 runs 15 residues.

CDR3: CASSLNGRADTQYF. CDR3 bases: TGTGCCAGCAGCTTAAATGGGAGAGCAGATACGCAGTATTTT. The chain recombines TRBV7-3 with TRBJ2-3; weak D call: TRBD2 (5 bases). Germline-derived CDR1 and CDR2 are SGHTA and FQGTGA. The V end lost 1 base, the J end lost 4 bases, and 9 bases lay between the germline ends. CDR3 length: 14 amino acids.

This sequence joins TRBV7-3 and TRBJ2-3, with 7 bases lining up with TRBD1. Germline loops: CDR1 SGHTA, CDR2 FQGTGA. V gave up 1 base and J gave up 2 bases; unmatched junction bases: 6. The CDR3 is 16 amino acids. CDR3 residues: CASSLRAGGNTDTQYF. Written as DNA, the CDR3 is TGTGCCAGCAGCTTAAGGGCAGGGGGAAACACAGATACGCAGTATTTT.

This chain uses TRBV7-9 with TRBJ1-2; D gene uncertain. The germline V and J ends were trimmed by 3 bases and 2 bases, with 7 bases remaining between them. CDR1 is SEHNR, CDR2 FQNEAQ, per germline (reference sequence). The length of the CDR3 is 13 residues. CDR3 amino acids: CASSFKANYGYTF. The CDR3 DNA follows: TGTGCCAGCAGCTTTAAGGCGAACTATGGCTACACCTTC.

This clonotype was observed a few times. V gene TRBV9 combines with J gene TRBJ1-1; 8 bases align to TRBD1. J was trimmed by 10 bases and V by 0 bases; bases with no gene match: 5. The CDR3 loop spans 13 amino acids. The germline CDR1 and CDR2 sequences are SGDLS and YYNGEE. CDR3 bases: TGTGCCAGCAGCGTAGCTGGAACAGGGGGAGCTTTCTTT. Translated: CASSVAGTGGAFF. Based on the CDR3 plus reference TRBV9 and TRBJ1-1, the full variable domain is DSGVTQTPKHLITATGQRVTLRCSPRSGDLSVYWYQQSLDQGLQFLIQYYNGEERAKGNILERFSAQQFPDLHSELNLSSLELGDSALYFCASSVAGTGGAFFGQGTRLTVV.

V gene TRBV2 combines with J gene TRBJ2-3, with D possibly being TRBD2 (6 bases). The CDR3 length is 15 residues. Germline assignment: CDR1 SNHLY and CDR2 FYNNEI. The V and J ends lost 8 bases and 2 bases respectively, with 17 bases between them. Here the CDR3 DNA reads TGTGCCAGCTCAGGTCGGCGGGGCCACACAGATACGCAGTATTTT. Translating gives CASSGRRGHTDTQYF.

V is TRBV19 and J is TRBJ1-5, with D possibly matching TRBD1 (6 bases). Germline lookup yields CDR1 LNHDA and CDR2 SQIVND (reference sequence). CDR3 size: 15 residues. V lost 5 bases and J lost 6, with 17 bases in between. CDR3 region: CASSVLRDTGQPQHF. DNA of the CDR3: TGTGCCAGTAGTGTCCTCCGGGACACTGGTCAGCCCCAGCATTTT.

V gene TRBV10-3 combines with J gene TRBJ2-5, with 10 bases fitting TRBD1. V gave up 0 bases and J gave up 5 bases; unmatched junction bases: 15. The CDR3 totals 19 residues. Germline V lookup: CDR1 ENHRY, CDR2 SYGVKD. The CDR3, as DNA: TGTGCCATCAGTGAGTCGACTCCCACGGGACAGGGGCCGAGGGAGACCCAGTACTTC. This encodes CAISESTPTGQGPRETQYF.

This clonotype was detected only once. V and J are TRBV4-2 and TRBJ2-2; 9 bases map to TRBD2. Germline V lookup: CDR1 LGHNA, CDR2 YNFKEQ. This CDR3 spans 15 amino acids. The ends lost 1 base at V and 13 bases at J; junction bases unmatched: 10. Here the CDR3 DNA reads TGTGCCAGCAGCCAAGTAGACAAGCGGGAGGACGGGCTGTTTTTT. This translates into CASSQVDKREDGLFF.

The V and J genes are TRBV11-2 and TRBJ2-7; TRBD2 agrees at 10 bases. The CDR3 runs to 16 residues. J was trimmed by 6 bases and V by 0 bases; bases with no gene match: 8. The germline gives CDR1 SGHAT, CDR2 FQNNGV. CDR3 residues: CASSLDPSGRVGEQYF. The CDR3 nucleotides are TGTGCCAGCAGCTTAGACCCGAGCGGGAGGGTGGGCGAGCAGTACTTC.

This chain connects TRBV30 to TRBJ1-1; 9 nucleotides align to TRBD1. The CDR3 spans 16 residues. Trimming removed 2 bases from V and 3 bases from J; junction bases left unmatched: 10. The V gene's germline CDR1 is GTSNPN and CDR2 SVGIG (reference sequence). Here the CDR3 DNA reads TGTGCCTGGAGTTCAGACTCCGGGACAGGGCACACTGAAGCTTTCTTT. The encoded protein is CAWSSDSGTGHTEAFF.

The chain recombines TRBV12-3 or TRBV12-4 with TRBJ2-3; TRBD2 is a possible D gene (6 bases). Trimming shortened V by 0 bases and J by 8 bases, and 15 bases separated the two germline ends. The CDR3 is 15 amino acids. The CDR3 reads CASSLAFGDSTTQYF. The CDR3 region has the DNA TGTGCCAGCAGTTTAGCATTCGGGGACTCCACTACGCAGTATTTT.

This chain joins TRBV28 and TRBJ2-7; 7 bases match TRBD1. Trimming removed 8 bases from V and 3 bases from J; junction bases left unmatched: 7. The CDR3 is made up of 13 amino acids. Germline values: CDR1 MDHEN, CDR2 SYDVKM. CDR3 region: CASGKTGSYEQYF. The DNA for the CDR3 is TGTGCCAGCGGAAAGACAGGGAGCTACGAGCAGTACTTC.

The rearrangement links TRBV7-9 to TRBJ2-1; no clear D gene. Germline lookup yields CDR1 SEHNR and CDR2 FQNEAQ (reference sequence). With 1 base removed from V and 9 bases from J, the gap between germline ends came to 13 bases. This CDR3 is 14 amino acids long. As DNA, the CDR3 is TGTGCCAGCAGCTTAGAACCGCCTAAGGGTGAGCAGTTCTTC. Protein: CASSLEPPKGEQFF.

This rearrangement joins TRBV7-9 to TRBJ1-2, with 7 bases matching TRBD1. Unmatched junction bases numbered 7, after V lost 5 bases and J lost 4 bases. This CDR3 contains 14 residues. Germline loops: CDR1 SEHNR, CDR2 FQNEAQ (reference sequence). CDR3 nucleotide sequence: TGTGCCAGCAGCCTGACAGGGAGTTTCTATGGCTACACCTTC. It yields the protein CASSLTGSFYGYTF.

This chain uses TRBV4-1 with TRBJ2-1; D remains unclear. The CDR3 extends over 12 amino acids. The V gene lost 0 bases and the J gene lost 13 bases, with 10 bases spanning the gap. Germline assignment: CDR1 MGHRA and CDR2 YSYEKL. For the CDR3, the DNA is TGCGCCAGCAGCCAAGATCGACGTAAACAGTTCTTC. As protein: CASSQDRRKQFF.

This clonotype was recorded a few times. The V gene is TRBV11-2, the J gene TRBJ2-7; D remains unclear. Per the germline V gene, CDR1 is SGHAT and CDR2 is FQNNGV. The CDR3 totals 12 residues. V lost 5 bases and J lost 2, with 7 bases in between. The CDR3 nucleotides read TGTGCCAGCAGCGGTGCGCCCTACGAGCAGTACTTC. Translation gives CASSGAPYEQYF.

The chain's CDR3 is CSARDLQGASNEQFF. The CDR3 DNA reads as TGCAGTGCTAGAGATTTACAGGGGGCCTCCAATGAGCAGTTCTTC. This rearrangement joins TRBV20-1 to TRBJ2-1; 9 nucleotides align to TRBD1. CDR3 length: 15 residues. Germline V gene sequence: CDR1 DFQATT, CDR2 SNEGSKA (reference sequence). J gave up 6 bases and V 0 bases, and 6 bases lay outside the gene matches.

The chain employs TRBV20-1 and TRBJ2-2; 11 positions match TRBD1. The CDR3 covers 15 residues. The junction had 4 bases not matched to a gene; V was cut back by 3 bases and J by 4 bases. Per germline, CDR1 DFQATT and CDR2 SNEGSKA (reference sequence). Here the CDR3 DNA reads TGCAGTGCTAGGGACAGGGGGCAAAGCACCGGGGAGCTGTTTTTT. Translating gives CSARDRGQSTGELFF.